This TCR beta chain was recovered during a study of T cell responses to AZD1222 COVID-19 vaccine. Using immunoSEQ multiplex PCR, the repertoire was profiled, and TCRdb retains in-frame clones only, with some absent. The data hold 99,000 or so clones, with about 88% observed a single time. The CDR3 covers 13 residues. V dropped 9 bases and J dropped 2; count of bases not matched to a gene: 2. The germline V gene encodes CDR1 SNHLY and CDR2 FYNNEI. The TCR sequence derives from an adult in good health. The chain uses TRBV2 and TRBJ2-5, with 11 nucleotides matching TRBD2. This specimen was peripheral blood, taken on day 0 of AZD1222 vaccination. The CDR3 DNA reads TGTGCCAGGACTAGCGGGATTCAAGAGACCCAGTACTTC. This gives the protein CARTSGIQETQYF. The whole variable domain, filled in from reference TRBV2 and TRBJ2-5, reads EPEVTQTPSHQVTQMGQEVILRCVPISNHLYFYWYRQILGQKVEFLVSFYNNEISEKSEIFDDQFSVERPDGSNFTLKIRSTKLEDSAMYFCARTSGIQETQYFGPGTRLLVL.